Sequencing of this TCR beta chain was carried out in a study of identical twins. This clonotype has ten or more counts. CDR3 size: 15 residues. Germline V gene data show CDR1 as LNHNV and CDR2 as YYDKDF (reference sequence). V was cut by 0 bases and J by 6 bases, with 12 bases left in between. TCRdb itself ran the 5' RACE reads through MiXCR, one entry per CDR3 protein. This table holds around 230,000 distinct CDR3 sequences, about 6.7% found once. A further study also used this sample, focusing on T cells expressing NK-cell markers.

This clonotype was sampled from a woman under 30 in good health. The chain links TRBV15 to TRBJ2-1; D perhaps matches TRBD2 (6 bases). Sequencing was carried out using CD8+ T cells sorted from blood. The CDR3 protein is CATSRDPRELNEQFF. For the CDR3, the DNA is TGTGCCACCAGCAGAGATCCCCGGGAGCTCAATGAGCAGTTCTTC.